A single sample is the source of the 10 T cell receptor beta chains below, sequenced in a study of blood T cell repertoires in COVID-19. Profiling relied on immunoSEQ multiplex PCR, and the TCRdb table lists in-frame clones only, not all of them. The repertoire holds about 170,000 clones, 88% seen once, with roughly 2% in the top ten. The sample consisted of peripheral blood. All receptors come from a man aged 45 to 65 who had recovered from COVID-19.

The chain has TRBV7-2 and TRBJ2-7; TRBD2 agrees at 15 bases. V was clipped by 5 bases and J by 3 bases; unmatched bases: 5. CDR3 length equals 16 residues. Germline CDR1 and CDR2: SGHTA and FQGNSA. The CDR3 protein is CASSRGLAGGRYEQYF. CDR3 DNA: TGTGCCAGCAGCCGGGGACTAGCGGGGGGCCGCTACGAGCAGTACTTC.

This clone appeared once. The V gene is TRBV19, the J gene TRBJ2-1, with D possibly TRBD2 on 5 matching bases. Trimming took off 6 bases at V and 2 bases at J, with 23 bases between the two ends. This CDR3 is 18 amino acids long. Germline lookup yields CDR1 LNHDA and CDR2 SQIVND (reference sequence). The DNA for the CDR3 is TGTGCCAGTAGCCCCGGCCGGCGGGCCCTCGACCCCTACAATGAGCAGTTCTTC. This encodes CASSPGRRALDPYNEQFF.

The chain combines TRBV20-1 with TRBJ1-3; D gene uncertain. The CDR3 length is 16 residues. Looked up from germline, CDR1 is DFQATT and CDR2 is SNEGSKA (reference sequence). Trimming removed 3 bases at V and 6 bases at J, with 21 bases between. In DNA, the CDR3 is TGCAGTGCTAGTCAGCTCTCAGGTGCGAGGGAAAACACCATATATTTT. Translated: CSASQLSGARENTIYF.

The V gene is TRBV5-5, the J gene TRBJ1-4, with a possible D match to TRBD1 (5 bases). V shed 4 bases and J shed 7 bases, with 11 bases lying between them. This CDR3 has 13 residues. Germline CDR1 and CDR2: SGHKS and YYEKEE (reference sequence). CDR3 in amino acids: CASSIGHREKLFF. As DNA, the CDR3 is TGTGCCAGCAGCATCGGACACCGTGAAAAACTGTTTTTT.

The CDR3 spells CASRMAGENGYTF. CDR3 sequence (DNA): TGTGCCAGCAGAATGGCAGGGGAGAACGGCTACACCTTC. The chain recombines TRBV6-5 with TRBJ1-2, with D perhaps matching TRBD1 (6 bases). CDR3 length equals 13 residues. Trimming took off 6 bases at V and 8 bases at J, with 16 bases between the two ends. Germline V CDR1 and CDR2: MNHEY, SVGAGI.

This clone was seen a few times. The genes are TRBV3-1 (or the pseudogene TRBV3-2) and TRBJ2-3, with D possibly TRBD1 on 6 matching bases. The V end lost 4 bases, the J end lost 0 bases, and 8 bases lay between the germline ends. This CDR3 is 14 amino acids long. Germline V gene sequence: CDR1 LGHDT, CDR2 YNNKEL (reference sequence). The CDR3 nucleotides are TGTGCCAGCAGCCTGCAGGGGAGCACAGATACGCAGTATTTT. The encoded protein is CASSLQGSTDTQYF.

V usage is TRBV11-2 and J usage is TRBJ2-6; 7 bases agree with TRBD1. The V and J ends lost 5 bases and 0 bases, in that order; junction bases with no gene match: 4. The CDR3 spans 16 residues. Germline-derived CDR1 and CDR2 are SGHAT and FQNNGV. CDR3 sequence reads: CASSPGTASGANVLTF. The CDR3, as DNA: TGTGCCAGCAGCCCGGGGACAGCCTCTGGGGCCAACGTCCTGACTTTC.

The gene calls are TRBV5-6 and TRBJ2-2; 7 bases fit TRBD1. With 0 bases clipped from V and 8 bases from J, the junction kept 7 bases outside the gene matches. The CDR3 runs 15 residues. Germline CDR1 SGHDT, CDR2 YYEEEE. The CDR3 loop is CASSLGGTDLGELFF. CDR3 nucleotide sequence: TGTGCCAGCAGCTTGGGGGGGACAGACCTTGGGGAGCTGTTTTTT. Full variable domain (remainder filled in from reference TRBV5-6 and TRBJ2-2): DAGVTQSPTHLIKTRGQQVTLRCSPKSGHDTVSWYQQALGQGPQFIFQYYEEEERQRGNFPDRFSGHQFPNYSSELNVNALLLGDSALYLCASSLGGTDLGELFFGEGSRLTVL.

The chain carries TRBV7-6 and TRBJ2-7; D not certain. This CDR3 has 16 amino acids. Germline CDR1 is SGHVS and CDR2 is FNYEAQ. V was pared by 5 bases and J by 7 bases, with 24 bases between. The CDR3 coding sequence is TGTGCCAGCAGCCGGTTTACAGTTTCTCTCTCTCTTGAGCAGTACTTC. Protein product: CASSRFTVSLSLEQYF.

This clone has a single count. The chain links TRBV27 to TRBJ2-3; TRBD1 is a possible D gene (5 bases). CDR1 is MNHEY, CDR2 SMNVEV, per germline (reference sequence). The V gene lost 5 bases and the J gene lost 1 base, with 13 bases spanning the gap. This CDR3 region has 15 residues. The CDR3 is CASSPRTLRTDTQYF. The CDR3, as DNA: TGTGCCAGCAGTCCGAGGACACTACGCACAGATACGCAGTATTTT.